This T cell receptor (beta chain) is drawn from a study of T-cell reconstitution after alpha-beta-depleted transplantation in children. General study results and limits: It was surviving recipient T cells and thymic progenitors that gave some patients high TCRbeta diversity at day 60. One year post-transplant, T-cell counts and diversity were largely derived from T cells produced anew.

Note on this clonotype: The target antigen is unknown.

V lost 3 bases and J lost 0, with 1 base in between. This CDR3 has 12 residues. Preparation of the TCRbeta library involved a method that used unique molecular identifiers. TCRdb redid the calling of the PCR reads with MiXCR, one entry per CDR3 protein. This repertoire shows approximately 82,000 distinct CDR3 sequences, around 18% found once; its top ten account for 45% to 55%. This rearrangement joins TRBV12-3 or TRBV12-4 to TRBJ2-3; no clear D. The source material was PBMCs, mostly from graft donor cells, sampled 360 days after TCRalphabeta/CD19-depleted stem cell transplant. This receptor was obtained from a male patient aged 2-15 years who had a stem cell transplant for acute lymphoblastic leukemia, so the T cells may come from the graft donor. CDR3 loop: CASSFSTDTQYF. As DNA, the CDR3 is TGTGCCAGCAGTTTTAGCACAGATACGCAGTATTTT.